Included here is one TCR beta chain sequence, with context. Per the authors' pipeline: For nucleated cells, counts were estimated from reference gene primer amplification. Clones were read by immunoSEQ multiplex PCR, and TCRdb kept only the in-frame ones, dropping some. For V, J and clone size, that table is used; D and trimming come from the DNA. Among some 21,000 clones listed, nearly 75% were seen once. These data are taken from a study of blood T cell repertoires in COVID-19. The overall study: COVID-19 samples collected from the United States, Italy and Spain covered acute and convalescent phases. The cDNA or gDNA used as material had been derived from T cells, B-cell-depleted T cells, or PBMCs.

V gave up 5 bases and J gave up 6 bases; unmatched junction bases: 3. CDR3 length equals 14 residues. In germline, CDR1 is SEHNR, CDR2 FQNEAQ (reference sequence). This rearrangement joins TRBV7-9 to TRBJ1-4, with 10 bases identical to TRBD1. The receptor was isolated from a human donor in a cohort sampled during active or convalescent COVID-19. Sequenced input: peripheral blood. CDR3: CASSRDRGDEKLFF. CDR3 in DNA: TGTGCCAGCAGCAGGGACAGGGGAGATGAAAAACTGTTTTTT. The full variable domain, its missing parts supplied by reference TRBV7-9 and TRBJ1-4, is DTGVSQNPRHKITKRGQNVTFRCDPISEHNRLYWYRQTLGQGPEFLTYFQNEAQLEKSRLLSDRFSAERPKGSFSTLEIQRTEQGDSAMYLCASSRDRGDEKLFFGSGTQLSVL.